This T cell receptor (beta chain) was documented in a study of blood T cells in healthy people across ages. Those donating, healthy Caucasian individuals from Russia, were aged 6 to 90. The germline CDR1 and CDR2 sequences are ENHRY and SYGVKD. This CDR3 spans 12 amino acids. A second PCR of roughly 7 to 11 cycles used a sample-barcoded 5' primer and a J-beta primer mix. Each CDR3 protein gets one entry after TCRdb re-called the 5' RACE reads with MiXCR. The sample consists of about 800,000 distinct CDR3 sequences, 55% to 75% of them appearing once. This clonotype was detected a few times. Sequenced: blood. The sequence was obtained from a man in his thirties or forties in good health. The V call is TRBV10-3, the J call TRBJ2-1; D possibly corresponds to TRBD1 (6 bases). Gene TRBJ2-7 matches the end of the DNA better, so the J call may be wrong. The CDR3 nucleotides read TGTGCCATCAGGGGGGCCTACAATGAGCAGTACTTC. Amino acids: CAIRGAYNEQYF.